These T cell receptor beta chains were read from a single sample in a study of blood T cell repertoires in COVID-19. Here immunoSEQ multiplex PCR was the method, and the copy in TCRdb shows in-frame clones only, minus some. The data show under 75,000 clones, about 75% seen once. The sample consisted of peripheral blood. The receptors here all came from a woman of 80 years or more with acute or convalescent COVID-19. CDR3s include the opening cysteine and the closing phenylalanine or tryptophan. The D gene is left open where the match is weak. For some rows the clone size is stated as once, few or many, or as a class when expanded; others skip it.

>TRBD2|-|TRBV28|TRBJ2-7
CASSLSGGTDEQYF
TGTGCCAGCAGTTTGAGCGGGGGGACGGACGAGCAGTACTTC
>TRBD1|medium-sized|TRBV12-3/TRBV12-4|TRBJ1-5
CASSTQGNPQHF
TGTGCCAGCAGCACACAGGGGAACCCCCAGCATTTT
>TRBD2|few|TRBV24-1|TRBJ2-5
CATSDLKVAGGPETQYF
TGTGCCACCAGTGATTTGAAGGTAGCGGGAGGGCCGGAGACCCAGTACTTC
>TRBD1|-|TRBV7-9|TRBJ1-4
CASSFRTGGEKLFF
TGTGCCAGCAGCTTTCGGACAGGAGGGGAAAAACTGTTTTTT
>TRBD1|-|TRBV27|TRBJ1-2
CASSRGQGRVLYGYTF
TGTGCCAGCAGTCGCGGACAGGGACGGGTTCTCTATGGCTACACCTTC
>-|-|TRBV10-1|TRBJ2-5
CASIPARGSQYF
TGCGCCAGCATACCCGCTCGGGGGTCCCAGTACTTC
>TRBD2|-|TRBV2|TRBJ2-7
CASSRLAGVGEQYF
TGTGCCAGCAGTCGACTAGCGGGAGTCGGCGAGCAGTACTTC
>TRBD2|-|TRBV2|TRBJ2-5
CASSEEASGSETQYF
TGTGCCAGCAGTGAAGAGGCTAGCGGGAGTGAGACCCAGTACTTC
>TRBD2|-|TRBV7-9|TRBJ2-2
CASSSHSGAGELFF
TGTGCCAGCAGCTCCCATAGCGGGGCCGGGGAGCTGTTTTTT
>-|few|TRBV7-9|TRBJ1-1
CASTHGGVLGNTEAFF
TGTGCCAGCACACACGGGGGAGTCCTGGGTAACACTGAAGCTTTCTTT
>TRBD1|few|TRBV28|TRBJ1-2
CASSLSRTGRYGYTF
TGTGCCAGCAGTCTTTCCAGGACAGGGCGATATGGCTACACCTTC
>TRBD2|once|TRBV2|TRBJ2-5
CASSGTRIETQYF
TGTGCCAGCAGTGGGACTAGGATTGAGACCCAGTACTTC
>-|-|TRBV11-2|TRBJ2-5
CASSSYRGETQYF
TGTGCCAGCAGCTCCTACCGAGGGGAGACCCAGTACTTC
>-|-|TRBV13|TRBJ2-7
CASSLTLSTAYEQYF
TGTGCCAGCAGCCTAACCCTATCGACAGCGTACGAGCAGTACTTC
>TRBD1|-|TRBV4-3|TRBJ1-6
CASSPTDRGRNSPLHF
TGCGCCAGCAGCCCCACGGACAGGGGGCGTAATTCACCCCTCCACTTT
>TRBD2|once|TRBV3-1/TRBV3-2|TRBJ2-1
CASSQAGTSGRARDNEQFF
TGTGCCAGCAGCCAAGCCGGGACTAGCGGGAGGGCCAGGGACAATGAGCAGTTCTTC
>TRBD2|once|TRBV9|TRBJ2-7
CASSVGASGRASYEQYF
TGTGCCAGCAGCGTAGGGGCTAGCGGGAGGGCCAGCTACGAGCAGTACTTC
>-|-|TRBV7-3|TRBJ2-1
CASSLPGQGGYNEQFF
TGTGCCAGCAGCTTACCCGGGCAGGGGGGCTACAATGAGCAGTTCTTC
>TRBD2|medium-sized|TRBV6-2/TRBV6-3|TRBJ2-1
CASSYSIGGRGSYNEQFF
TGTGCCAGCAGTTACTCGATAGGCGGGAGGGGCTCCTACAATGAGCAGTTCTTC
>-|few|TRBV18|TRBJ2-7
CASSPTQGKSGYEQYF
TGTGCCAGCTCACCAACCCAGGGGAAGTCGGGGTACGAGCAGTACTTC
>TRBD1|few|TRBV11-2|TRBJ1-1
CASSQQGIRTEAFF
TGTGCCAGCAGTCAACAGGGGATAAGGACTGAAGCTTTCTTT
>-|-|TRBV2|TRBJ1-5
CASSRTYPLDQPQHF
TGTGCCAGCAGTAGGACATACCCTTTGGATCAGCCCCAGCATTTT
>-|-|TRBV10-3|TRBJ2-3
CAISEGGGTDTQYF
TGTGCCATCAGTGAAGGGGGGGGCACAGATACGCAGTATTTT
>-|-|TRBV13|TRBJ2-7
CASSFRGSYEQYF
TGTGCCAGCAGCTTCAGGGGTTCTTACGAGCAGTACTTC
>TRBD1|-|TRBV18|TRBJ1-1
CASSQGAGEAFF
TGTGCCAGCTCACAGGGGGCAGGTGAAGCTTTCTTT
>-|-|TRBV7-9|TRBJ1-1
CASSLLTEAFF
TGTGCCAGCAGCCTCCTAACTGAAGCTTTCTTT
>-|-|TRBV12-2|TRBJ2-2
CASRIELNSGVGTGELFF
TGTGCAAGTCGCATCGAACTTAACTCAGGGGTGGGTACCGGGGAGCTGTTTTTT
>-|-|TRBV27|TRBJ2-1
CASKLSRNNEQFF
TGTGCCAGCAAATTAAGCCGCAACAATGAGCAGTTCTTC
>-|-|TRBV12-3/TRBV12-4|TRBJ1-1
CASSPSLNTEAFF
TGTGCCAGCAGCCCCTCGTTGAACACTGAAGCTTTCTTT
>TRBD1|-|TRBV7-2|TRBJ2-3
CASSPERGQTADTQYF
TGTGCCAGCAGCCCGGAACGGGGACAGACGGCAGATACGCAGTATTTT
>-|-|TRBV28|TRBJ1-1
CASSLGGVTEAFF
TGTGCCAGCAGTTTAGGGGGGGTTACTGAAGCTTTCTTT
>-|-|TRBV7-8|TRBJ1-2
CASSLALLGGDYGYTF
TGTGCCAGCAGCTTAGCGCTATTGGGAGGGGACTATGGCTACACCTTC
>TRBD2|-|TRBV25-1|TRBJ2-6
CASSGGGPTSGANVLTF
TGTGCCAGCAGTGGGGGGGGACCGACCTCTGGGGCCAACGTCCTGACTTTC
>-|-|TRBV19|TRBJ2-2
CASSIGWTNTGELFF
TGTGCCAGTAGTATAGGTTGGACAAACACCGGGGAGCTGTTTTTT
>TRBD2|-|TRBV27|TRBJ2-1
CASSRLAGYNEQFF
TGTGCCAGCAGTAGGCTAGCGGGGTACAATGAGCAGTTCTTC
>TRBD1|-|TRBV5-4|TRBJ2-3
CASSLGTATDTQYF
TGTGCCAGCAGCCTCGGGACAGCGACAGATACGCAGTATTTT
>-|many|TRBV9|TRBJ1-1
CASSTRGSTEAFF
TGTGCCAGCAGCACCAGGGGCTCCACTGAAGCTTTCTTT
>TRBD1|-|TRBV7-3|TRBJ1-1
CASSVTGIGTEAFF
TGTGCCAGCAGCGTGACAGGGATTGGCACTGAAGCTTTCTTT
>-|-|TRBV9|TRBJ1-1
CASQVGGWNTEAFF
TGTGCCAGCCAAGTCGGCGGATGGAACACTGAAGCTTTCTTT
>TRBD1|-|TRBV18|TRBJ2-3
CASSPGTADTQYF
TGTGCCAGCTCACCCGGGACAGCAGATACGCAGTATTTT
>TRBD1|-|TRBV7-2|TRBJ2-2
CASSLKTGGTASNTGELFF
TGTGCCAGCAGCCTCAAGACAGGGGGCACTGCCTCGAACACCGGGGAGCTGTTTTTT
>-|-|TRBV5-6|TRBJ1-1
CASTRAQVEAFF
TGTGCCAGCACTAGAGCTCAAGTTGAAGCTTTCTTT
>-|-|TRBV3-1/TRBV3-2|TRBJ2-7
CASSRGTSYYEQYF
TGTGCCAGCAGCCGAGGAACTAGCTACTACGAGCAGTACTTC
>TRBD1|-|TRBV19|TRBJ1-1
CASSGNPGGVGAFF
TGTGCCAGTAGTGGGAACCCAGGGGGCGTTGGCGCTTTCTTT
>TRBD2|-|TRBV30|TRBJ2-2
CAWSVKREATGELFF
TGTGCCTGGAGTGTCAAGCGGGAGGCCACCGGGGAGCTGTTTTTT
>TRBD2|few|TRBV7-9|TRBJ2-2
CASSSGLAGVGELFF
TGTGCCAGCAGCTCGGGACTAGCGGGAGTTGGGGAGCTGTTTTTT
>TRBD2|-|TRBV7-2|TRBJ2-3
CASSLVAGDTDTQYF
TGTGCCAGCAGCTTAGTAGCGGGAGACACAGATACGCAGTATTTT
>TRBD1|-|TRBV2|TRBJ1-1
CASIHQGVASEAFF
TGTGCCAGCATCCACCAGGGGGTGGCCAGTGAAGCTTTCTTT
>-|once|TRBV7-8|TRBJ1-1
CASSLMPVRGGITEAFF
TGTGCCAGCAGCTTAATGCCAGTCCGGGGAGGGATCACTGAAGCTTTCTTT
>TRBD2|-|TRBV7-8|TRBJ2-7
CASSSASGVSYEQYF
TGTGCCAGCAGCTCCGCTAGCGGAGTCTCCTACGAGCAGTACTTC
>-|-|TRBV29-1|TRBJ2-3
CSVEEEGLGTDTQYF
TGCAGCGTTGAAGAAGAGGGTCTAGGGACAGATACGCAGTATTTT
>-|-|TRBV30|TRBJ2-7
CAWRVLSSYEQYF
TGTGCCTGGAGGGTCCTTAGCTCCTACGAGCAGTACTTC
>TRBD1|once|TRBV19|TRBJ1-5
CASTLRQGGNQPQHF
TGTGCCAGTACCCTTCGACAGGGTGGCAATCAGCCCCAGCATTTT